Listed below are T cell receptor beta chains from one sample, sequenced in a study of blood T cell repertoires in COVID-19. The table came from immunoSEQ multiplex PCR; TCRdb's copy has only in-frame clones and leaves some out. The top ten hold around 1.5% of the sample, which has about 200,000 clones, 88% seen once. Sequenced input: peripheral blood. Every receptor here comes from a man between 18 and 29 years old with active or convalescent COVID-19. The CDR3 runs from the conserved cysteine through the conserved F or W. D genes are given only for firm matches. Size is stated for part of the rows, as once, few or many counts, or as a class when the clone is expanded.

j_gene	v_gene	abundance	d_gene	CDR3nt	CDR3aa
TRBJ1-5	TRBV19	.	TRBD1	TGTGCCAGTAGTATACAACAGGGGTTGGATCAGCCCCAGCATTTT	CASSIQQGLDQPQHF
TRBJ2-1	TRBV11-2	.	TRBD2	TGTGCCAGCAGCTTAGGCGGGAGGACCAATGAGCAGTTCTTC	CASSLGGRTNEQFF
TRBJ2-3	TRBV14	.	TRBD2	TGTGCCAGCAGCCCGGGACTAGCGGGAGGGGCCTCGGCAGATACGCAGTATTTT	CASSPGLAGGASADTQYF
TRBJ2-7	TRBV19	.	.	TGTGCCAGTAGTGCGAGGTTGCTCTACGAGCAGTACTTC	CASSARLLYEQYF
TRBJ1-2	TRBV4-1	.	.	TGCGCCAGCAGCCAGCTGGTGCGGCCCAGAAACTATGGCTACACCTTC	CASSQLVRPRNYGYTF
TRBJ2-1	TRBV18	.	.	TGTGCCAGCTCCCTCGTGACTGCGGGTGAGCAGTTCTTC	CASSLVTAGEQFF
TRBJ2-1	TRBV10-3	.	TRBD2	TGTGCCACAGATAGCGGGAGTACGGACAATGAGCAGTTCTTC	CATDSGSTDNEQFF
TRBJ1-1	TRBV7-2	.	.	TGTGCCAGCAGCTTAGTTACGGGGAGAGCTTTCTTT	CASSLVTGRAFF
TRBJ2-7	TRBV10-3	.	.	TGTGCCAGAGGAACCCCCGGGACTCCGTCCTACGAGCAGTACTTC	CARGTPGTPSYEQYF
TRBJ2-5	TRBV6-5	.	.	TGTGCCAGCAGTTACCATACAGGGTTTCGGGAGACCCAGTACTTC	CASSYHTGFRETQYF
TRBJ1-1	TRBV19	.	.	TGTGCCAGTAGGGGTTCAGGGCCGAGAGAGGCTTTCTTT	CASRGSGPREAFF
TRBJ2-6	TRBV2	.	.	TGTGCCAGCAGTGAGACGAGGAGCTCTGGGGCCAACGTCCTGACTTTC	CASSETRSSGANVLTF
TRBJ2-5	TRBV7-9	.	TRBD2	TGTGCCAGCAGCCCCGACGGACTAGCGGGGGAGACCCAGTACTTC	CASSPDGLAGETQYF
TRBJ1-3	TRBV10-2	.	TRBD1	TGCGCCAGCGGACAGGGCTCTGGAAACACCATATATTTT	CASGQGSGNTIYF
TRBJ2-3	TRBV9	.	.	TGTGCCAGCAGCCTAAACAGGGAGTCAGATACGCAGTATTTT	CASSLNRESDTQYF
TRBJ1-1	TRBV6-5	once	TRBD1	TGTGCCAGCAGGCCCACAGGGGAGAACACTGAAGCTTTCTTT	CASRPTGENTEAFF
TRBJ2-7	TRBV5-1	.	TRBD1	TGCGCCAGCAGCAGGGACAGGGCTTCCTACGAGCAGTACTTC	CASSRDRASYEQYF
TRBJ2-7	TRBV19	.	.	TGTGCCAGTAGTATTTCAGGGGCGACCTACGAGCAGTACTTC	CASSISGATYEQYF
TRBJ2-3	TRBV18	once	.	TGTGCCAGCTCACCAATTTTGCAGGGGAGCACAGATACGCAGTATTTT	CASSPILQGSTDTQYF
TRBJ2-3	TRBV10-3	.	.	TGTGCCATCAGTGGCAGGGAAGGGAGCACAGATACGCAGTATTTT	CAISGREGSTDTQYF
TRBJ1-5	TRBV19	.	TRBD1	TGTGCCAGTAGTAAAACAGGGGGCCATCAGCCCCAGCATTTT	CASSKTGGHQPQHF
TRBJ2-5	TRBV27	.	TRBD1	TGTGCCAGCAGTTCGCCCACGGGACAGGTGCGGAAGACCCAGTACTTC	CASSSPTGQVRKTQYF
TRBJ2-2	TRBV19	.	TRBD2	TGTGCCAGTAGTAGGACTAGCGGGGCCGCCACCGGGGAGCTGTTTTTT	CASSRTSGAATGELFF
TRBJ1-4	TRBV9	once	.	TGTGCCAGCTCGGAGGGTAATAATGAAAAACTGTTTTTT	CASSEGNNEKLFF
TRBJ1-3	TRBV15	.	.	TGTGCCACCAGCATGACCAGTGGAGCTGGAAACACCATATATTTT	CATSMTSGAGNTIYF
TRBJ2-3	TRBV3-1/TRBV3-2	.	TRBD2	TGTGCCAGCAGCTTAGCGGGGGGGATCCACACAGATACGCAGTATTTT	CASSLAGGIHTDTQYF
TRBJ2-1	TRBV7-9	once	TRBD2	TGTGCCAGCAGCTTAGCGCGGTCAGGGAGGGGCAATGAGCAGTTCTTC	CASSLARSGRGNEQFF
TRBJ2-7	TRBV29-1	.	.	TGCAGCGTACGATACAGGGCAGGAAGGTACGAGCAGTACTTC	CSVRYRAGRYEQYF
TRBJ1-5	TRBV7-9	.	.	TGTGCCAGCAGCCAGACAGATAGCAATCAGCCCCAGCATTTT	CASSQTDSNQPQHF
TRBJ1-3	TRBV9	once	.	TGTGCCAGCAGCCCTTCGGGGGACTCTGGAAACACCATATATTTT	CASSPSGDSGNTIYF
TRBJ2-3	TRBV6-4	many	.	TGTGCCAGCAGTGACTTTAGCGTGGACGGCACAGATACGCAGTATTTT	CASSDFSVDGTDTQYF
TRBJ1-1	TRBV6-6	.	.	TGTGCCAGCAGTTACGGCCGGAACACTGAAGCTTTCTTT	CASSYGRNTEAFF
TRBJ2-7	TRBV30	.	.	TGTGCCTGGAGTGTTGGCAGGGACTACGAGCAGTACTTC	CAWSVGRDYEQYF
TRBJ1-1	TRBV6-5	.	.	TGTGCCAGCAGAAGGGGGTTGGTCACTGAAGCTTTCTTT	CASRRGLVTEAFF
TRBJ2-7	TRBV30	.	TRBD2	TGTGCCTGGAGTGTTACTAGCGGGAGACTCGCCCACGAGCAGTACTTC	CAWSVTSGRLAHEQYF
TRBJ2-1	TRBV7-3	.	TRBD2	TGTGCCAGCAGCCGACTAGCGGGAGTACGGAATGAGCAGTTCTTC	CASSRLAGVRNEQFF
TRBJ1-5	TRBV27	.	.	TGTGCCAGCAGGGGGCGTAGCAATCAGCCCCAGCATTTT	CASRGRSNQPQHF
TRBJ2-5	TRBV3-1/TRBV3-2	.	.	TGTGCCAGCAGCCAAGCCCGCGGGGCAATACTCCAAGAGACCCAGTACTTC	CASSQARGAILQETQYF
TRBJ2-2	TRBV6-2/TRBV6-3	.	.	TGTGCCAGCAGTAACGCTTTGACAGGAACCGGGGAGCTGTTTTTT	CASSNALTGTGELFF
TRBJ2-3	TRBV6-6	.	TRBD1	TGTGCCAGCAGTCTCCTGGGACAGAGCACAGATACGCAGTATTTT	CASSLLGQSTDTQYF
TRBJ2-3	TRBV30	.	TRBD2	TGTGCCTATGGGACTAGAGTTACGCAGTATTTT	CAYGTRVTQYF
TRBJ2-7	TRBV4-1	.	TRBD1	TGCGCCAGCAGCTTCGACAGGGGTTCGTACGAGCAGTACTTC	CASSFDRGSYEQYF
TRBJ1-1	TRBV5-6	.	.	TGTGCCAGCAGCTTGGTCGGGGGAAGAGACACTGAAGCTTTCTTT	CASSLVGGRDTEAFF
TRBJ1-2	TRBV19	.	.	TGTGCCAGTACGCCGGGACATCTTTTTGGCTACACCTTC	CASTPGHLFGYTF
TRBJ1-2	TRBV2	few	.	TGTGCCAGCACCCCCGGGAGGGGGGAAGGCTACACCTTC	CASTPGRGEGYTF
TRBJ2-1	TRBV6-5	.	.	TGTGCCAGCAATGCCCCGGAGGATGAGCAGTTCTTC	CASNAPEDEQFF
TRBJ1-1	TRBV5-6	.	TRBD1	TGTGCCAGCAGCTTGGAGACAGGGGCGAACACTGAAGCTTTCTTT	CASSLETGANTEAFF